One sample yielded the 23 T cell receptor beta chains listed below, sequenced in a study of beta chain features in type 1 diabetes. As every portion of the isolated RNA was reverse transcribed, the sequencing read expressed TCRB transcripts. The table came from immunoSEQ multiplex PCR; TCRdb's copy has only in-frame clones and leaves some out. Among about 270,000 clones listed, 13% to 15% were seen once. Sequenced: naive CD4+ T cells from blood. The receptors stem from a woman in her thirties or forties in good health.

J is TRBJ1-1 and V is TRBV7-6; possibly TRBD1 for D (6 bases). This CDR3 comprises 15 residues. V lost 4 bases and J 4 bases, leaving 16 bases between the germline ends. Germline CDR1 and CDR2: SGHVS and FNYEAQ. The CDR3 sequence is CASSSSRGPVTEAFF. CDR3 coding DNA: TGTGCCAGCAGCTCTAGCAGGGGTCCCGTCACTGAAGCTTTCTTT.

This clone was counted between two and nine times. This rearrangement joins TRBV29-1 to TRBJ1-2; 9 bases are shared with TRBD1. The germline gives CDR1 SQVTM, CDR2 ANQGSEA. V was pared by 6 bases and J by 4 bases, with 9 bases of the junction left unmatched. The CDR3 runs to 14 residues. The CDR3 bases are TGCAGCGTGCAAGCGGGGACAGGGCGCTATGGCTACACCTTC. This sequence encodes CSVQAGTGRYGYTF. Using reference TRBV29-1 and TRBJ1-2 for the parts outside the CDR3, the full variable domain is SAVISQKPSRDICQRGTSLTIQCQVDSQVTMMFWYRQQPGQSLTLIATANQGSEATYESGFVIDKFPISRPNLTFSTLTVSNMSPEDSSIYLCSVQAGTGRYGYTFGSGTRLTVV.

This clone was counted a few times. J is TRBJ2-6 and V is TRBV9; D is uncertain. CDR1 and CDR2 from the germline V gene are SGDLS and YYNGEE. The CDR3 totals 17 residues. V was pared by 0 bases and J by 1 base, with 11 bases between. The CDR3 loop reads CASSVEIRVSGANVLTF. CDR3 in DNA: TGTGCCAGCAGCGTAGAGATCCGGGTGTCTGGGGCCAACGTCCTGACTTTC.

The chain recombines TRBV7-2 with TRBJ2-1; 7 nucleotides align to TRBD2. The CDR3 loop spans 16 amino acids. V lost 3 bases to trimming and J lost 0 bases; unmatched junction nucleotides: 5. Looked up from germline, CDR1 is SGHTA and CDR2 is FQGNSA. CDR3 in DNA: TGTGCCAGCAGCTTCTCTAGCGGAACCTCCTACAATGAGCAGTTCTTC. Protein: CASSFSSGTSYNEQFF.

The V gene is TRBV6-1, the J gene TRBJ2-3; 8 nucleotides line up with TRBD2. This CDR3 is built from 15 residues. Trimming removed 5 bases from V and 0 bases from J; junction bases left unmatched: 4. From germline, CDR1 is MNHNS and CDR2 SASEGT. The CDR3 loop reads CASSKTSGSTDTQYF. CDR3 sequence (DNA): TGTGCCAGCAGTAAAACTAGCGGTAGCACAGATACGCAGTATTTT.

This clone was observed a handful of times. The chain joins TRBV7-9 to TRBJ1-2; no reliable D call. CDR1 SEHNR and CDR2 FQNEAQ come from the germline V gene (reference sequence). The CDR3 contains 12 residues. The germline V and J ends were trimmed by 6 bases and 0 bases, with 5 bases remaining between them. The CDR3 protein is CASRRSNYGYTF. The CDR3 region has the DNA TGTGCCAGCAGGAGGTCTAACTATGGCTACACCTTC.

This sequence joins TRBV18 and TRBJ2-7; 8 nucleotides line up with TRBD1. V shed 0 bases and J 5 bases; nucleotides not matched to a gene: 6. This CDR3 region has 15 residues. Looked up from germline, CDR1 is KGHSH and CDR2 is LQKENI. The DNA of the CDR3 is TGTGCCAGCTCACCACCGGGACAGGCGCGGGACGAGCAGTACTTC. It translates to CASSPPGQARDEQYF.

This clone was counted a few times. V gene TRBV7-2 combines with J gene TRBJ2-1; TRBD2 aligns across 7 bases. With 5 bases clipped from V and 4 bases from J, the junction kept 5 bases outside the gene matches. The CDR3 spans 14 residues. Germline-derived CDR1 and CDR2 are SGHTA and FQGNSA. Written as DNA, the CDR3 is TGTGCCAGCAGCGTTAAGCGGGGTTACAATGAGCAGTTCTTC. It encodes CASSVKRGYNEQFF.

The chain carries TRBV10-2 and TRBJ2-4; D perhaps matches TRBD1 (6 bases). V gave up 0 bases and J gave up 6 bases, with 6 bases separating them. The CDR3 extends over 13 amino acids. Germline CDR1 is WSHSY and CDR2 is SAAADI. The CDR3 DNA follows: TGCGCCAGCAGTGAGTCCAGGGGAAACATTCAGTACTTC. As protein: CASSESRGNIQYF.

The chain has TRBV18 and TRBJ1-2; 7 bases map to TRBD1. Germline V gene lookup returns CDR1 KGHSH and CDR2 LQKENI. The V gene end was trimmed by 3 bases and the J gene end by 4 bases; junction bases not matched to a gene: 5. This CDR3 has 14 residues. The CDR3 sequence: CASSPDRDSYGYTF. For the CDR3, the DNA is TGTGCCAGCTCACCTGACAGGGACTCCTATGGCTACACCTTC.

The V call is TRBV27, the J call TRBJ2-5; 13 positions agree with TRBD2. After removal of 5 bases from V and 1 base from J, the junction contained 7 bases not matched to a gene. Germline CDR1 and CDR2: MNHEY and SMNVEV (reference sequence). The CDR3 has 17 residues. CDR3 residues: CASSPGTSGASQETQYF. The CDR3 bases are TGTGCCAGCAGTCCCGGGACTAGCGGGGCCAGCCAAGAGACCCAGTACTTC.

V gene TRBV14 combines with J gene TRBJ2-7; 11 nucleotides agree with TRBD2. The CDR3 contains 15 residues. Germline V lookup: CDR1 SGHDN, CDR2 FVKESK. V was clipped by 2 bases and J by 1 base; unmatched bases: 1. The CDR3 here is CASSQLAGGSYEQYF. The CDR3, as DNA: TGTGCCAGCAGCCAACTAGCGGGGGGTTCCTACGAGCAGTACTTC.

This clone has just a few counts. The V and J genes are TRBV5-1 and TRBJ2-7; possible D gene TRBD1, 7 bases. In germline, CDR1 is SGHRS, CDR2 YFSETQ. The CDR3 is made up of 15 amino acids. V lost 3 bases to trimming and J lost 0 bases, with 13 bases between them. As DNA, the CDR3 is TGCGCCAGCAGCTGGAGGGGGCGAAGCTCCTACGAGCAGTACTTC. It translates to CASSWRGRSSYEQYF.

J is TRBJ2-7 and V is TRBV7-9; weak D call: TRBD2 (5 bases). This CDR3 region has 13 residues. Trimming cost V 3 bases and J 5 bases, with 11 bases left between them. Germline lookup yields CDR1 SEHNR and CDR2 FQNEAQ (reference sequence). This CDR3 reads CASSLEASDEQYF. CDR3 DNA: TGTGCCAGCAGCTTGGAGGCTTCGGACGAGCAGTACTTC.

This sequence joins TRBV7-8 and TRBJ1-2; possibly TRBD1 for D (5 bases). In germline, CDR1 is SGHVS, CDR2 FQNEAQ. The CDR3 length is 18 residues. The V end lost 2 bases, the J end lost 4 bases, and 23 bases lay between the germline ends. The CDR3 region has the DNA TGTGCCAGCAGCTTATTGGGGCGTGTGGGGCAGAGACTCTATGGCTACACCTTC. This translates into CASSLLGRVGQRLYGYTF.

Only a few counts were recorded for this clone. V gene TRBV7-2 combines with J gene TRBJ2-7; 7 bases agree with TRBD2. J was trimmed by 3 bases and V by 3 bases; bases with no gene match: 8. The CDR3 spans 15 residues. Germline CDR1 SGHTA, CDR2 FQGNSA. DNA of the CDR3: TGTGCCAGCAGCTTCGCGGCGGGGGAGGTCTACGAGCAGTACTTC. This translates into CASSFAAGEVYEQYF.

With respect to this clone: An end of the junction does not agree with germline; a read error may underlie this. This chain links TRBV13 with TRBJ2-7; possibly TRBD2 for D (6 bases). The CDR3 consists of 15 residues. Germline values: CDR1 PRHDT, CDR2 FYEKMQ (reference sequence). The CDR3 spells CASSLGPGTPYEQYF. In DNA form, the CDR3 reads TGTGCCAGCAGCCTAGGCCCCGGGACTCCCTACGAGCAGTACTTC.

This clone was observed a handful of times. The chain uses TRBV2 and TRBJ1-2; the match to TRBD1 covers 7 bases. Trimming took 6 bases from V and 2 from J; bases not matched to a gene: 0. Germline V lookup: CDR1 SNHLY, CDR2 FYNNEI. The CDR3 runs 12 residues. The CDR3 nucleotides are TGTGCCAGCAGGGACAGGAACTATGGCTACACCTTC. Translating it yields CASRDRNYGYTF.

This clone occurred a few times. This chain uses TRBV6-1 with TRBJ2-2; D may be TRBD1 (6 bases). The CDR3 length is 17 residues. Trimming took off 1 base at V and 4 bases at J, with 16 bases between the two ends. CDR1 and CDR2 from the germline V gene are MNHNS and SASEGT. CDR3 protein: CASSEGTASISTGELFF. The CDR3 DNA reads as TGTGCCAGCAGTGAAGGGACAGCCTCTATCAGCACCGGGGAGCTGTTTTTT.

This clone was found a few times. The chain employs TRBV5-1 and TRBJ1-5; D is possibly TRBD1 (6 bases). V was shortened by 4 bases and J by 4 bases, with 15 bases between the two germline ends. CDR1 and CDR2 from the germline V gene are SGHRS and YFSETQ. This CDR3 region has 15 residues. The CDR3 DNA is TGCGCCAGCAGCGTACAGGGCGGATTTAATCAGCCCCAGCATTTT. Translating gives CASSVQGGFNQPQHF. Drawing the rest from reference TRBV5-1 and TRBJ1-5, the complete variable domain is KAGVTQTPRYLIKTRGQQVTLSCSPISGHRSVSWYQQTPGQGLQFLFEYFSETQRNKGNFPGRFSGRQFSNSRSEMNVSTLELGDSALYLCASSVQGGFNQPQHFGDGTRLSIL.

The chain is built from TRBV5-1 and TRBJ2-1, with 8 bases aligning to TRBD2. Germline V gene sequence: CDR1 SGHRS, CDR2 YFSETQ. This CDR3 is 16 amino acids long. V gave up 4 bases and J gave up 2 bases; unmatched junction bases: 8. The CDR3 here is CASSGGLAGPYNEQFF. DNA for the CDR3: TGCGCCAGCAGCGGGGGTCTAGCGGGTCCCTACAATGAGCAGTTCTTC.

This clone was found a few times. The V and J genes are TRBV4-3 and TRBJ1-2; perhaps TRBD1 as D (6 bases). Between the trimmed V and J ends, which lost 0 bases and 4 bases, there was a span of 18 bases. Per the germline V gene, CDR1 is LGHNA and CDR2 is YSLEER. The CDR3 consists of 17 residues. The CDR3 DNA reads as TGCGCCAGCAGCCAAGATGGGGGAAACAGGGTGCGCTATGGCTACACCTTC. Encoded protein: CASSQDGGNRVRYGYTF.

This clone was detected ten times or more. This chain connects TRBV7-8 to TRBJ2-3; D may be TRBD1 (6 bases). V was trimmed by 5 bases and J by 5 bases, leaving 14 bases between them. Germline-derived CDR1 and CDR2 are SGHVS and FQNEAQ. This CDR3 comprises 14 residues. In nucleotides, the CDR3 is TGTGCCAGCAGCAACAGGGTTGGGGGAGATACGCAGTATTTT. Protein product: CASSNRVGGDTQYF.